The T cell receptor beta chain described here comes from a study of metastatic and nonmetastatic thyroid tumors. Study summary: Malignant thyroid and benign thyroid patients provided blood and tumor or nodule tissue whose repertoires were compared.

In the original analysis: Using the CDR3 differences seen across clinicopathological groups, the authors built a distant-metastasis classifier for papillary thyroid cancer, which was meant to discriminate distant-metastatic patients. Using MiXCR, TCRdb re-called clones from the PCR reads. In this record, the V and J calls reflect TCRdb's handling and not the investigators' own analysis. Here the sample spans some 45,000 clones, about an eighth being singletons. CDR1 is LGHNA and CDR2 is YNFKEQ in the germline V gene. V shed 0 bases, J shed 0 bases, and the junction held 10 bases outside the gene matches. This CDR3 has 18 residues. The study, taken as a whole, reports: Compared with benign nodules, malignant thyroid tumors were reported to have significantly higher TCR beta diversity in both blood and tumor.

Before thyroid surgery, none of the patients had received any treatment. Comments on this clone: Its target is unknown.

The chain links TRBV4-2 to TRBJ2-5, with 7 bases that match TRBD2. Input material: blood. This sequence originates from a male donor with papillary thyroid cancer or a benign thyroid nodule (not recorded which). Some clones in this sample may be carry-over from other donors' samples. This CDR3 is CASSQDRGEGRDQETQYF. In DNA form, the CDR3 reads TGTGCCAGCAGCCAAGATCGGGGGGAGGGCCGTGACCAAGAGACCCAGTACTTC.